Described below is a single TCR beta chain sequence and its context. This clonotype was observed many times. Its recognized antigen is unknown. Per-base qualities were not stored, and no clone one base away is much larger. Library construction relied on 5' RACE. The run used a NextSeq 500. To correct for sequencing error and PCR bias, the TCR library protocol tagged individual cDNA molecules with unique molecular identifiers. Both TCR alpha and beta chains were sequenced, and tight co-correlation was observed between alpha and beta sequence abundances in each sample. Turning to the authors' computational methods: Decombinator V4 was used to annotate TCR sequences for V gene, J gene and CDR3. TCRs were defined as expanded if a significant change between any two time points was detected under a Poisson model with p below 0.0001. TCR abundances were normalised to the total number of TCRs sequenced per sample and expressed as counts per million. MAIT TCRs were defined by TRAV1-2 paired with TRAJ12, TRAJ20 or TRAJ33, and iNKT TCRs by TRAV10 paired with TRAJ18. VDJdb, accessed 1 November 2021, was searched for CMV, EBV and SARS-CoV-2 annotated TCRs, excluding TCRs annotated for multiple antigens. Through fastp at Q25 and MiXCR, TCRdb rebuilt clones from the public reads, retaining in-frame beta chains. All rows with the same CDR3 protein become a single entry with the most common DNA and genes. The V and J calls were not made by the authors but by TCRdb's processing. Within this sample are about 94,000 distinct CDR3 sequences, with approximately 13% of them counted one time only. The top ten clones comprise around 2.4% of the sample.

The entry originates in a study of early T cells in non-severe SARS-CoV-2 infection (dated by TCRdb to the early 2020s). Notes on the research overall: Because TCR sequencing was done on bulk RNA from unsorted whole blood, the alpha and beta chains could not be paired.

Overall study results and their limits: VDJdb matching was skewed toward anti-spike CD8 responses and likely underestimated virus-specific expansions, missing private and CD4 specificities.

Trimming at the junction amounts to 5 bases on V and 11 bases on J, and the germline ends lie 28 bases apart. As encoded in the germline V gene, CDR1 is MGHDK while CDR2 is SYGVNS. The CDR3 runs 17 residues from the cysteine to the phenylalanine. Only the CDR3 region is kept as DNA, spanning 51 bases read in frame from base 1. Set within a cohort of healthcare workers in London, UK, this nested case-control study involved weekly PCR testing of nasopharyngeal swabs along with blood sampling. Healthcare workers were recruited during the week of the UK lockdown, between 23 and 31 March 2020, and followed weekly for up to roughly 15 weeks.

The sequence was collected from an adult who was a healthcare worker with PCR-confirmed SARS-CoV-2 infection or an uninfected control (not recorded which). The sequenced sample consisted of whole blood. The rearrangement joined TRBV25-1 to TRBJ1-5, with the identity of the D gene unclear. The CDR3 region: CASSKTGAGATGETQHF. At the DNA level, the sequence is TGTGCCAGCAGTAAAACGGGAGCCGGAGCGACGGGAGAGACCCAGCATTTT. Supplemented by the reference TRBV25-1 and TRBJ1-5 proteins around the CDR3, the complete variable domain is EADIYQTPRYLVIGTGKKITLECSQTMGHDKMYWYQQDPGMELHLIHYSYGVNSTEKGDLSSESTVSRIRTEHFPLTLESARPSHTSQYLCASSKTGAGATGETQHFGDGTRLSIL.